A single sample gave rise to the 9 T cell receptor beta chains below, sequenced in a study of T cell repertoires in cytomegalovirus infection. These receptors have no identified antigens. TCRdb itself ran the reads through MiXCR, one entry per CDR3 protein. The sample shows more than 110,000 distinct CDR3 sequences, approximately 30% of them seen only once. Sequenced material: CD8+ T cells from cultured PBMCs, taken from culture after CMV antigen stimulation. Receptors were obtained from a human donor in good health (CMV status not recorded). Some clones in this sample may be carry-over from other donors' samples.

The chain links TRBV10-3 to TRBJ2-7; a weak D match, TRBD1 (5 bases). CDR3 length: 13 amino acids. V was shortened by 8 bases and J by 2 bases, with 13 bases between the two germline ends. Germline CDR1 ENHRY, CDR2 SYGVKD. The CDR3 sequence is CAIGAEPAYEQYF. CDR3 DNA sequence: TGTGCCATCGGGGCGGAGCCCGCCTACGAGCAGTACTTC.

This clonotype was detected a few times. The chain employs TRBV27 and TRBJ2-5, with no clear D. Germline V gene lookup returns CDR1 MNHEY and CDR2 SMNVEV (reference sequence). Trimming removed 8 bases at V and 7 bases at J, with 8 bases between. The CDR3 totals 10 residues. CDR3 DNA sequence: TGTGCCAGCGGGGTGGGGACCCAGTACTTC. The encoded protein is CASGVGTQYF.

The chain combines TRBV27 with TRBJ1-1; 9 bases match TRBD1. CDR3 length: 14 amino acids. Germline V CDR1 and CDR2: MNHEY, SMNVEV (reference sequence). J gave up 4 bases and V 5 bases, and 5 bases lay outside the gene matches. The CDR3 spells CASSGSTGGTEAFF. The DNA for the CDR3 is TGTGCCAGCAGTGGATCGACAGGGGGCACTGAAGCTTTCTTT.

About this clonotype itself: One base away lies a much larger clone, so this may be a sequencing read error. The J gene is TRBJ1-2, the V gene TRBV11-2; TRBD1 aligns across 10 bases. V was pared by 1 base and J by 4 bases, with 0 bases of the junction left unmatched. The CDR3 runs 14 residues. The germline CDR1 and CDR2 sequences are SGHAT and FQNNGV. The CDR3 DNA reads TGTGCCAGCAGCTTAGGGACAGGGGGCTATGGCTACACCTTC. Protein sequence: CASSLGTGGYGYTF.

This chain uses TRBV19 with TRBJ1-5; D is ambiguous. This CDR3 spans 12 amino acids. The germline gives CDR1 LNHDA, CDR2 SQIVND (reference sequence). Between the trimmed V and J ends, which lost 9 bases and 0 bases, there was a span of 6 bases. DNA of the CDR3: TGTGCCAGGGGAACTAGCAATCAGCCCCAGCATTTT. Protein sequence: CARGTSNQPQHF.

The rearrangement joins TRBV6-1 to TRBJ1-6, with TRBD1 identical over 11 bases. Germline trimming cut 5 bases from V and 9 bases from J; bases unmatched to any gene: 9. CDR1 and CDR2 from the germline V gene are MNHNS and SASEGT. This CDR3 has 16 amino acids. CDR3 in amino acids: CASSSPRDRGISPLHF. In nucleotides, the CDR3 is TGTGCCAGCAGTTCCCCCCGGGACAGGGGGATTTCACCCCTCCACTTT.

V gene TRBV5-6 combines with J gene TRBJ2-3; 8 nucleotides line up with TRBD2. Trimming at V came to 2 bases and at J to 1 base, leaving 9 bases not matched to a gene. The CDR3 loop spans 17 amino acids. Per germline, CDR1 SGHDT and CDR2 YYEEEE. The CDR3 sequence: CASSLFRNSGGTDTQYF. The CDR3 DNA reads TGTGCCAGCAGCTTATTCCGGAATAGCGGGGGCACAGATACGCAGTATTTT. The complete variable domain, with remaining parts taken from reference TRBV5-6 and TRBJ2-3, reads DAGVTQSPTHLIKTRGQQVTLRCSPKSGHDTVSWYQQALGQGPQFIFQYYEEEERQRGNFPDRFSGHQFPNYSSELNVNALLLGDSALYLCASSLFRNSGGTDTQYFGPGTRLTVL.

A single count supports this clonotype. This rearrangement joins TRBV15 to TRBJ1-5, with D unresolved. CDR3 length: 14 residues. The germline gives CDR1 LNHNV, CDR2 YYDKDF (reference sequence). V lost 2 bases and J 3 bases, leaving 8 bases between the germline ends. The CDR3 nucleotides are TGTGCCACCAGCAGACGGGGTAACAATCAGCCCCAGCATTTT. It yields the protein CATSRRGNNQPQHF.

The chain carries TRBV9 and TRBJ2-1, with D unclear. CDR1 and CDR2 from the germline V gene are SGDLS and YYNGEE. Trimming removed 5 bases at V and 5 bases at J, with 2 bases between. The CDR3 covers 10 residues. CDR3: CASRDNEQFF. The CDR3 DNA follows: TGTGCCAGCAGGGACAATGAGCAGTTCTTC. Supplemented by reference TRBV9 and TRBJ2-1, the full variable domain reads DSGVTQTPKHLITATGQRVTLRCSPRSGDLSVYWYQQSLDQGLQFLIQYYNGEERAKGNILERFSAQQFPDLHSELNLSSLELGDSALYFCASRDNEQFFGPGTRLTVL.